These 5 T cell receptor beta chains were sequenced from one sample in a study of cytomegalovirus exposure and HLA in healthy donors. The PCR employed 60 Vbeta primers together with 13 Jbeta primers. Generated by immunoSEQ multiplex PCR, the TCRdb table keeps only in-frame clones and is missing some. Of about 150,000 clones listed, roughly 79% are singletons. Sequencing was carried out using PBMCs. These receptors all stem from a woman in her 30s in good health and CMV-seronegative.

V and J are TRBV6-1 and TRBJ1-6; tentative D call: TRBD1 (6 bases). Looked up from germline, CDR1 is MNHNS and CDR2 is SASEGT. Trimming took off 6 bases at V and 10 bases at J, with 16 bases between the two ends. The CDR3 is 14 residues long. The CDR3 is CASRSQQGGSPLHF. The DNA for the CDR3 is TGTGCCAGCAGGTCTCAACAGGGTGGATCACCCCTCCACTTT.

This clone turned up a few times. The CDR3 region is CASTVGSGGGNTIYF. The CDR3 DNA follows: TGTGCCAGCACCGTTGGATCAGGGGGCGGAAACACCATATATTTT. V is TRBV7-2 and J is TRBJ1-3; TRBD1 matches at 8 bases. From germline, CDR1 is SGHTA and CDR2 FQGNSA. Losses at the gene ends were 7 bases for V and 4 bases for J; bases not matched to a gene: 9. The CDR3 contains 15 residues.

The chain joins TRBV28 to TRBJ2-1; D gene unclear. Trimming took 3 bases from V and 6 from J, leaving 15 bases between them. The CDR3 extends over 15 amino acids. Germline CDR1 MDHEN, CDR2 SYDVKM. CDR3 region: CASSFNRFFFNEQFF. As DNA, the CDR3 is TGTGCCAGCAGTTTTAACAGATTTTTTTTCAATGAGCAGTTCTTC.

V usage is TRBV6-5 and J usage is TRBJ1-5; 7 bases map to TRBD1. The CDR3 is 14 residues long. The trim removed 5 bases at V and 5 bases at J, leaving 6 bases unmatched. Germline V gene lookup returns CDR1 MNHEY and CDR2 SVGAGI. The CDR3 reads CASSNGQADQPQHF. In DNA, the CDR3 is TGTGCCAGCAGTAATGGACAGGCCGATCAGCCCCAGCATTTT.

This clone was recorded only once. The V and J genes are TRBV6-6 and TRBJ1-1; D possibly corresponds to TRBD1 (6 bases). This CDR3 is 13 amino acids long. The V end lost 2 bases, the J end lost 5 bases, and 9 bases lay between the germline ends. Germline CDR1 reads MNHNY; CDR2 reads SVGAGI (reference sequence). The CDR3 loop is CASSYPRGTEAFF. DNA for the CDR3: TGTGCCAGCAGTTACCCGAGGGGGACTGAAGCTTTCTTT.